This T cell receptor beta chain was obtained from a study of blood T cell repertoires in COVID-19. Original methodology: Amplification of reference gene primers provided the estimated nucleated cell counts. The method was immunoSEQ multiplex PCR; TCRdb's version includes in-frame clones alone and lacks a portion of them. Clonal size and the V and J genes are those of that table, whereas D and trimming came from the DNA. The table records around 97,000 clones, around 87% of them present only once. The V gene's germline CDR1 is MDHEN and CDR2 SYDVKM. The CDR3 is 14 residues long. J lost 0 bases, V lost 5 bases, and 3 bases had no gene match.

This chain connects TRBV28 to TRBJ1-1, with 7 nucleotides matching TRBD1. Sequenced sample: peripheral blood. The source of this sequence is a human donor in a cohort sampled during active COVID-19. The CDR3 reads CASSGQAMNTEAFF. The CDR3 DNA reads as TGTGCCAGCAGTGGACAGGCGATGAACACTGAAGCTTTCTTT.